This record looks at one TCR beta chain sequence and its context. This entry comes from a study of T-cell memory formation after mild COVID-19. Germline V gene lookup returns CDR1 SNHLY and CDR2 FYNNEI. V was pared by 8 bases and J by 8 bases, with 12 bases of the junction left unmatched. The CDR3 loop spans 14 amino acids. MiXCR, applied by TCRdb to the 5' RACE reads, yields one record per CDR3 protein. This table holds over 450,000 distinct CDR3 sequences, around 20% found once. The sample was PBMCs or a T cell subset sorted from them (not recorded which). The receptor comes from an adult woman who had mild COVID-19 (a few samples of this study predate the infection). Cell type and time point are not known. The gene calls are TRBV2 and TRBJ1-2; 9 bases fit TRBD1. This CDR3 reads CASFPGQGVRGYTF. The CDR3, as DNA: TGTGCCAGCTTTCCGGGACAGGGAGTTCGCGGCTACACCTTC.